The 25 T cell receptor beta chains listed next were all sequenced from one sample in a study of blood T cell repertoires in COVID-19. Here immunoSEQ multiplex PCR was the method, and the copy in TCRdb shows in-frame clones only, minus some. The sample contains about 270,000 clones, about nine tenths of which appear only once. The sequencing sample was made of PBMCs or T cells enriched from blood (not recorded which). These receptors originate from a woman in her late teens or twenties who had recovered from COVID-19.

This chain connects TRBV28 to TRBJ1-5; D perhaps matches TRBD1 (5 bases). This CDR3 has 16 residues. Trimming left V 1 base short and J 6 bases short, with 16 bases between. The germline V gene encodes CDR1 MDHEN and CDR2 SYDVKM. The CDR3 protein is CASSLSGRAGGQPQHF. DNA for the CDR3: TGTGCCAGCAGTTTATCGGGCAGGGCCGGTGGTCAGCCCCAGCATTTT.

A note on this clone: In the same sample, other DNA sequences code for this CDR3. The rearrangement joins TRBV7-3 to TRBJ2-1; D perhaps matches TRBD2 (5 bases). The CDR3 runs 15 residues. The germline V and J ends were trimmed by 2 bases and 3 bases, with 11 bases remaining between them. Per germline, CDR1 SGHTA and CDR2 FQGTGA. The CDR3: CASSLSSGNYNEQFF. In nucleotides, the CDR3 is TGTGCCAGCAGCTTATCCAGCGGCAACTACAATGAGCAGTTCTTC.

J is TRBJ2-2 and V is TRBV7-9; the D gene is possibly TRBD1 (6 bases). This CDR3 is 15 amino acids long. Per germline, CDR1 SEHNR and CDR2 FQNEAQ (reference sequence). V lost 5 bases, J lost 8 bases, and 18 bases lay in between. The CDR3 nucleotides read TGTGCCAGCAGCGATCCGGGACACTCACGGGGGGAGCTGTTTTTT. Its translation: CASSDPGHSRGELFF.

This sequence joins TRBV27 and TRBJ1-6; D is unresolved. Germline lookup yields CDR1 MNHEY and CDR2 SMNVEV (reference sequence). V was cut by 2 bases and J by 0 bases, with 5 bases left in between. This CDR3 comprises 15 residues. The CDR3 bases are TGTGCCAGCAGTTTAGAGAGCTCCTATAATTCACCCCTCCACTTT. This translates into CASSLESSYNSPLHF.

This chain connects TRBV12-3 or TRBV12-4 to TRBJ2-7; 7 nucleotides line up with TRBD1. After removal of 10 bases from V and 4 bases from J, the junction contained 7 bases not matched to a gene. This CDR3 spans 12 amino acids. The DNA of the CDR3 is TGTGCCATCGGGGACAGACTTTACGAGCAGTACTTC. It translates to CAIGDRLYEQYF.

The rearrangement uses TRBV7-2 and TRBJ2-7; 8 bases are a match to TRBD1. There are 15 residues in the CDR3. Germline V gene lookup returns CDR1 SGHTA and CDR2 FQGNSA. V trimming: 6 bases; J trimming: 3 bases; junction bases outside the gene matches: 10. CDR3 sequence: CASRDDRGFRYEQYF. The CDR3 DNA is TGTGCCAGCAGGGACGACAGGGGATTTCGCTACGAGCAGTACTTC. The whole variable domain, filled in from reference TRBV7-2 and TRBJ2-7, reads GAGVSQSPSNKVTEKGKDVELRCDPISGHTALYWYRQSLGQGLEFLIYFQGNSAPDKSGLPSDRFSAERTGGSVSTLTIQRTQQEDSAVYLCASRDDRGFRYEQYFGPGTRLTVT.

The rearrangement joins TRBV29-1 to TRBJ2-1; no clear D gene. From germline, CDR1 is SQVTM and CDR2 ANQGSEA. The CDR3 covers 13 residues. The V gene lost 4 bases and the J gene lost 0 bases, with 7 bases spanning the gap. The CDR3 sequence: CSVGANSYNEQFF. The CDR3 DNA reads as TGCAGCGTTGGGGCGAACTCCTACAATGAGCAGTTCTTC.

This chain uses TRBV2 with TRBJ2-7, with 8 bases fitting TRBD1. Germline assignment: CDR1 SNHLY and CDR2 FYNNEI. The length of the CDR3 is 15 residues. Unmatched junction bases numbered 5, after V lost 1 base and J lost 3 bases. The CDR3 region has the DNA TGTGCCAGCAGTGAAGGACAGGGGAGGATCTACGAGCAGTACTTC. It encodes CASSEGQGRIYEQYF.

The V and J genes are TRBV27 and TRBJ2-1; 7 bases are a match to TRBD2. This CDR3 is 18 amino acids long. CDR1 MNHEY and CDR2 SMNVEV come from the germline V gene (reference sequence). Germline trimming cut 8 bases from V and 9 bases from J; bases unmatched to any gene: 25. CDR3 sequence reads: CASDIYSGSGGSFLEQFF. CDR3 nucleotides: TGTGCCAGCGATATTTATTCGGGATCGGGAGGATCGTTCCTTGAGCAGTTCTTC.

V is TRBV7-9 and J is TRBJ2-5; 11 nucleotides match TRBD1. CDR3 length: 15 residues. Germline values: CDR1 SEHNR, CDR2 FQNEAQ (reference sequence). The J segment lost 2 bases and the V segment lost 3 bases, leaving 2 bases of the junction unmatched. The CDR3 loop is CASSFRDRGQETQYF. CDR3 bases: TGTGCCAGCAGCTTCCGGGACAGGGGGCAAGAGACCCAGTACTTC. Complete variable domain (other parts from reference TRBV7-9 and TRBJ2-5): DTGVSQNPRHKITKRGQNVTFRCDPISEHNRLYWYRQTLGQGPEFLTYFQNEAQLEKSRLLSDRFSAERPKGSFSTLEIQRTEQGDSAMYLCASSFRDRGQETQYFGPGTRLLVL.

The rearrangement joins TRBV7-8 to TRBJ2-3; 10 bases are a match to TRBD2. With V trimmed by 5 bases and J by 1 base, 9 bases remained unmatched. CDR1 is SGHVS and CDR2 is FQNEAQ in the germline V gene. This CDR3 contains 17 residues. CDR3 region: CASSPSPGLAGTDTQYF. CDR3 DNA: TGTGCCAGCAGCCCCTCCCCCGGACTAGCGGGCACAGATACGCAGTATTTT.

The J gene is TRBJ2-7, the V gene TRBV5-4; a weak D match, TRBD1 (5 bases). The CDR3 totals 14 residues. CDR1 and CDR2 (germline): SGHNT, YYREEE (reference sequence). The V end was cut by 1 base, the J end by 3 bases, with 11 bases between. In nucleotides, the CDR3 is TGTGCCAGCAGCTTGAGCAGGGTAAACTACGAGCAGTACTTC. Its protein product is CASSLSRVNYEQYF.

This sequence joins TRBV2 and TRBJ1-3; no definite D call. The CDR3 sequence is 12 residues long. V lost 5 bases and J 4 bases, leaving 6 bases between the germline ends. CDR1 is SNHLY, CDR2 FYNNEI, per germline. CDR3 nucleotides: TGTGCCAGCAGTCTAGAAGGAAACACCATATATTTT. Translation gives CASSLEGNTIYF.

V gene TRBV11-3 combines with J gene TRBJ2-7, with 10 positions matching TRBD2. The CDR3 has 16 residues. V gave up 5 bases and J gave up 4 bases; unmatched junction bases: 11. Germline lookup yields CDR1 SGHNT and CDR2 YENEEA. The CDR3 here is CASSLTLSGGPYEQYF. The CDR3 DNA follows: TGTGCCAGCAGCCTAACCCTTAGCGGGGGGCCTTACGAGCAGTACTTC.

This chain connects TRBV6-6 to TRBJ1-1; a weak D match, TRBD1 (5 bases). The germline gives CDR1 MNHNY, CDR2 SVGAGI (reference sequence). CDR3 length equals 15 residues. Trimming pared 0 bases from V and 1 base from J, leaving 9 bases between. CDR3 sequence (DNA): TGTGCCAGCAGTTACTCGATCGGGGGGAACACTGAAGCTTTCTTT. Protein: CASSYSIGGNTEAFF.

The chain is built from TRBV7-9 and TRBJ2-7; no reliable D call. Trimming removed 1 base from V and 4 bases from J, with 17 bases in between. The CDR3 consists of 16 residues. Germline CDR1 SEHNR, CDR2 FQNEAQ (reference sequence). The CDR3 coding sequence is TGTGCCAGCAGCTTAGACGCTAGTAAAGGCGAATACGAGCAGTACTTC. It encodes CASSLDASKGEYEQYF.

In nucleotides, the CDR3 is TGCGCCAGCAGCTCCCTTGGCTCCACCGGGGAGCTGTTTTTT. It yields the protein CASSSLGSTGELFF. The chain has TRBV5-1 and TRBJ2-2; D is undetermined. The CDR3 covers 14 residues. CDR1 is SGHRS and CDR2 is YFSETQ in the germline V gene. Trimming took 3 bases from V and 4 from J, leaving 10 bases between them.

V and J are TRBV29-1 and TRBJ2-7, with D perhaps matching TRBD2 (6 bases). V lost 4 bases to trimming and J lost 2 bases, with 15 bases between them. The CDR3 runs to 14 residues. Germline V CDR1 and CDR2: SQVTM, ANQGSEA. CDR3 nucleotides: TGCAGCGTTGCACCCGTCTCGGGGGCCTACGAGCAGTACTTC. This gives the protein CSVAPVSGAYEQYF.

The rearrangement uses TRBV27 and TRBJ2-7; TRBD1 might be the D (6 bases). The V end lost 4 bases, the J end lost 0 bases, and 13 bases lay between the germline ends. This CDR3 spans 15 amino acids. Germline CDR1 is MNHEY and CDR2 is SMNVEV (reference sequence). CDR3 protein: CASSSSQGNSYEQYF. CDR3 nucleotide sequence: TGTGCCAGCAGTTCCAGCCAGGGGAACTCCTACGAGCAGTACTTC.

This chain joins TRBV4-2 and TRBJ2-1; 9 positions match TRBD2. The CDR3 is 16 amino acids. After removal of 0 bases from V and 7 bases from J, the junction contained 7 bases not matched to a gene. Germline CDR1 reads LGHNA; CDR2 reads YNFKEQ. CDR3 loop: CASSQDVASGKNEQFF. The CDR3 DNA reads TGTGCCAGCAGCCAAGATGTGGCTAGCGGGAAGAATGAGCAGTTCTTC.

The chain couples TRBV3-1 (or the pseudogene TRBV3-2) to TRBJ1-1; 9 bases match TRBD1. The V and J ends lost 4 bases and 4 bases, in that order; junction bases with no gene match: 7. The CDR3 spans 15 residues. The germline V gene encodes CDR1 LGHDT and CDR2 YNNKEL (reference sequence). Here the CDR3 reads CASSPNRGQGTEAFF. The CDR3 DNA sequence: TGTGCCAGCAGCCCTAACAGGGGGCAGGGCACTGAAGCTTTCTTT.

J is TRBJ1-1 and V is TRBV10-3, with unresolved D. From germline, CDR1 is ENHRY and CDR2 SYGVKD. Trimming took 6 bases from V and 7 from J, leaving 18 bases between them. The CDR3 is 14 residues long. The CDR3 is CAIRPKAVPGEAFF. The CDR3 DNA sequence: TGTGCCATCAGACCCAAGGCTGTCCCAGGTGAAGCTTTCTTT.

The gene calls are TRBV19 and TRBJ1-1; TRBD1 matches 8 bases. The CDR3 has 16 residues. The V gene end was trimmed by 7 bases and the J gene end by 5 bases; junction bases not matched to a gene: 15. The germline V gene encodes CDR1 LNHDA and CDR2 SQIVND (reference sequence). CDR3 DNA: TGTGCCAGTACCACCCCTCGGGCCAGGGGGCTTACTGAAGCTTTCTTT. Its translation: CASTTPRARGLTEAFF.

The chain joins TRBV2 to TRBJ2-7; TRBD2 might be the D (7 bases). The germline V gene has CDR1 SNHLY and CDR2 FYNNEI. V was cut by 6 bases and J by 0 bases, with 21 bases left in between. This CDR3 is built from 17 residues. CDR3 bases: TGTGCCAGCAGGGGACAAGAACTAGCGACTAGCTCCTACGAGCAGTACTTC. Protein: CASRGQELATSSYEQYF.

CDR3 sequence (DNA): TGTGCCAGCAGCCCTCGGGACAGAGTCTACGAGCAGTACTTC. It specifies CASSPRDRVYEQYF. V is TRBV7-2 and J is TRBJ2-7; TRBD1 matches at 7 bases. The CDR3 has 14 amino acids. CDR1 is SGHTA, CDR2 FQGNSA, per germline. V trimming: 5 bases; J trimming: 3 bases; junction bases outside the gene matches: 7.